This T cell receptor (beta chain) derives from a study of T cells in Graves' hyperthyroidism and ophthalmopathy. About the research overall: Peripheral blood specimens were obtained at initial diagnosis, prior to any treatment.

What was amplified from RNA transcripts were TCR beta CDR3 regions. HTBI primers drove first-round RT-PCR of the TCR CDR3. Via MiXCR, TCRdb re-called the multiplex PCR reads, giving one row per CDR3 protein. Among under 650,000 distinct CDR3 sequences, roughly 17% were seen once, and the ten largest hold 3.8%. Exclusions: uncontrolled infection, other autoimmune disease, pregnancy, lactation. In its sample, this clonotype was seen many times. Its antigen is unknown. A junction end diverges from the germline sequence, so it may reflect a read error. Findings of the study overall: It was a median 6.5 months before onset that the model predicted ophthalmopathy.

The CDR3 sequence is 13 residues long. The germline CDR1 and CDR2 sequences are SEHNR and FQNEAQ (reference sequence). Sequenced material: blood. V is TRBV7-9 and J is TRBJ1-2; TRBD1 matches at 8 bases. The sequence derives from a woman aged 25-40 years with Graves' hyperthyroidism. The DNA for the CDR3 is TGCGCCAGCAGCCCGACAGGGGTCTATGGCTACACCTTC. Translation: CASSPTGVYGYTF.